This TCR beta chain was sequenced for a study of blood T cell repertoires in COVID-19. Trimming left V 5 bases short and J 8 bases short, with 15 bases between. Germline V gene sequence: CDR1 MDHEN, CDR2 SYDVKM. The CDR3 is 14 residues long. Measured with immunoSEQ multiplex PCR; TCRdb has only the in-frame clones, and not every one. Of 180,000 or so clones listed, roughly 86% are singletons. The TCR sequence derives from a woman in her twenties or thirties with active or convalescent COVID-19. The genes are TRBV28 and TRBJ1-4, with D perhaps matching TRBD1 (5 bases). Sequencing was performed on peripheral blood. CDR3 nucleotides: TGTGCCAGCAGTCCAGGGCCGCTGAGAGAAAAACTGTTTTTT. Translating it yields CASSPGPLREKLFF.